The clone carrying this TCR beta chain was counted at least ten times. Its antigen remains unknown. Trimming took off 0 bases at V and 4 bases at J, with 3 bases between the two ends. Per germline, CDR1 SGHTA and CDR2 FQGNSA. This CDR3 is built from 13 residues. This entry is derived from a study of T cell repertoires in cytomegalovirus infection. Across the study: Through public TCR beta signatures, both CMV infection and matching HLA type were indicated.

The study's findings and limits: HLA-C-restricted CMV clonotypes gave the most frequent clonotype in two of eight donors. Adding up the frequency of public TCR beta families identified people who carried CMV plus the relevant HLA.

MiXCR, run by TCRdb on the reads, gives a single entry per CDR3 protein. The repertoire holds fewer than 700,000 distinct CDR3 sequences, with 20% to 25% as singletons. The chain recombines TRBV7-2 with TRBJ2-2; D gene uncertain. Sequencing input: CD8+ T cells from PBMCs. The source of this sequence is a human donor in good health (CMV status not recorded). Some clones in this sample may be carry-over from other donors' samples. The CDR3 sequence is CASSLAATGELFF. DNA of the CDR3: TGTGCCAGCAGCTTAGCAGCCACCGGGGAGCTGTTTTTT.